This T cell receptor (beta chain) was captured in a study of T cells after yellow fever vaccination. Study information: The authors prepared low-cell-number fractions using SMART-Seq v4 Ultra Low Input.

General observations from the study: Reappearance after the booster was observed for most primary-vaccination clones (roughly 95% CD4, over 70% CD8). Though weaker, the secondary response peaked faster, on day 5 versus 15.

This clonotype has just a few counts. Its antigen is still unknown. TCRdb used MiXCR to reprocess the 5' RACE reads, holding one entry per CDR3 protein. Of roughly 330,000 distinct CDR3 sequences listed, roughly 4% are singletons. Germline V gene data show CDR1 as MNHEY and CDR2 as SVGAGI. V lost 5 bases and J 4 bases, leaving 15 bases between the germline ends. The CDR3 totals 15 residues. The sequences come from PBMCs, collected 5 days after the yellow fever booster vaccination. The J gene is TRBJ2-4, the V gene TRBV6-5; D remains ambiguous. This receptor was obtained from a man aged 18 to 29 who received the YFV17D yellow fever vaccine. The CDR3 DNA reads TGTGCCAGCAGTCCCCGGGCCACCGGGAAAAACATTCAGTACTTC. Protein: CASSPRATGKNIQYF.